This T cell receptor (beta chain) was recovered during a study of T cell clones after liver transplantation. Overall study context: Post-transplant blood was tracked for graft-donor-reactive T cell clones identified in a pre-transplant mixed lymphocyte reaction. Graft-donor-reactive sequences were compared with third-party-reactive TCRbeta sequences from pre-transplant mixed lymphocyte reactions. Standard immunosuppression, with no induction, continued until 12-24 months after transplant. Study-wide findings and caveats: Small, mixed patient groups and varying post-transplant times limit these conclusions.

Assay used: immunoSEQ multiplex PCR; TCRdb lists only in-frame clones, some missing. The table lists some 120,000 clones, 90% of them singletons. As regards this clone: Its antigen is not identified.

Germline V gene sequence: CDR1 SGHDT, CDR2 YYEEEE. The CDR3 contains 16 residues. Trimming shortened V by 2 bases and J by 0 bases, and 14 bases separated the two germline ends. Sequencing used CD4+ T cells from blood, obtained 12 months after liver transplant. The chain recombines TRBV5-6 with TRBJ1-2; a weak D match, TRBD1 (5 bases). The TCR sequence derives from a human patient who received a liver transplant. Some T cells may trace back to the graft donor. The CDR3 sequence is CASSLMEGPSNYGYTF. The CDR3 coding sequence is TGTGCCAGCAGCTTAATGGAGGGACCGTCTAACTATGGCTACACCTTC.